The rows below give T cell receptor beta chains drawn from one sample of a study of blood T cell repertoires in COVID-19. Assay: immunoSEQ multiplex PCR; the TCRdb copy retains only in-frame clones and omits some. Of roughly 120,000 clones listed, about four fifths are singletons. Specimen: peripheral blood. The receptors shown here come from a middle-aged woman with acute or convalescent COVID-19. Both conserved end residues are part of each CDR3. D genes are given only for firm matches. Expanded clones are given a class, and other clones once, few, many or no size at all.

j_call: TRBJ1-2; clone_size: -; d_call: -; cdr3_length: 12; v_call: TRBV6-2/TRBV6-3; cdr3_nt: TGTGCCAGCAGTTACCTTAACTATGGCTACACCTTC; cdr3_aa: CASSYLNYGYTF
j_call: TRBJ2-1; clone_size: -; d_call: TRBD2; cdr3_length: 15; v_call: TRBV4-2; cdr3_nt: TGTGCCAGCAGCCAGGGACTAGCGGGGGGGCGGGAGCAGTTCTTC; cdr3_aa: CASSQGLAGGREQFF
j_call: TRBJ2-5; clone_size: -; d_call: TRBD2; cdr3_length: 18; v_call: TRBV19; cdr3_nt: TGTGCCAGTAGTATCGGACTAGCGGGGGGGTACGAGGTTGAGACCCAGTACTTC; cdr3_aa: CASSIGLAGGYEVETQYF
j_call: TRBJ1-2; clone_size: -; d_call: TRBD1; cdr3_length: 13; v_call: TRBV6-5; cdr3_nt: TGTGCCAGCAGTTCTGGGACAGGGACTGGCTACACCTTC; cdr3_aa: CASSSGTGTGYTF
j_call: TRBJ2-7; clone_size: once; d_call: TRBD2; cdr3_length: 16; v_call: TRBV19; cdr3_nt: TGTGCCAGTAGTCCGGCTAGCGGGGGGACTACGGGGGAGCAGTACTTC; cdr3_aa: CASSPASGGTTGEQYF
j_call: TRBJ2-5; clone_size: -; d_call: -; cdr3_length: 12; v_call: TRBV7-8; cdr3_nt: TGTGCCAGCAGGCAGTTGAGGGAGACCCAGTACTTC; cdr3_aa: CASRQLRETQYF
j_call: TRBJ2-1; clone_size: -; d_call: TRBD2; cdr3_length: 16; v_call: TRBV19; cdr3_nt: TGTGCCAGTAGTATATCTCTAGCGGGCCCCACGGGAGAGCAGTTCTTC; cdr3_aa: CASSISLAGPTGEQFF
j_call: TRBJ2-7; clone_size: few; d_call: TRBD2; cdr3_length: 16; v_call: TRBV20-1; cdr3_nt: TGCAGTGCTAGTGGGACTAGTTCCTCGATCTCCTACGAGCAGTACTTC; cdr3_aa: CSASGTSSSISYEQYF
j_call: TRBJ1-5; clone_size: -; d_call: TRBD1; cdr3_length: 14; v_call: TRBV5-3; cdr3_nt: TGTGCCAGATTGCGGGACAGGGGCTTTCAGCCCCAGCATTTT; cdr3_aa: CARLRDRGFQPQHF
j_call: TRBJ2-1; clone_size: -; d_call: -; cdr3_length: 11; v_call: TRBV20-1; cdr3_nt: TGCAGTGCTAGAGATTTAGCGGAGCAGTTCTTC; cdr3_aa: CSARDLAEQFF
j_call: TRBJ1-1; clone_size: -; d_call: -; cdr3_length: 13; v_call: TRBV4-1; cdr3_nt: TGCGCCAGCAGCCCGAGTTCAGGGAAAGAAGCTTTCTTT; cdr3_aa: CASSPSSGKEAFF
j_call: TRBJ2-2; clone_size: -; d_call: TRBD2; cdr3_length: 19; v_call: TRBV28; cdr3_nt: TGTGCCAGCAGTTCAGTTATTGCGGGGGGGTTCTCGAACACCGGGGAGCTGTTTTTT; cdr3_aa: CASSSVIAGGFSNTGELFF